This TCR beta chain was observed in a study of T cells after yellow fever vaccination. TCRdb passed the 5' RACE reads through MiXCR, listing each CDR3 protein once. This table has approximately 110,000 distinct CDR3 sequences, roughly 8.4% appearing once. General study points: Peaking faster, on day 5 versus 15, the secondary response was nonetheless weaker. Abundant clonotypes from the bulk population could have been carried over as contaminants into FACS-sorted repertoires.

Note on this clonotype: What it binds is unknown.

The CDR3 sequence is 19 residues long. The germline V gene encodes CDR1 SGHDN and CDR2 FVKESK. Germline trimming cut 0 bases from V and 0 bases from J; bases unmatched to any gene: 12. The TCR was taken from a man in his thirties or forties who received the YFV17D yellow fever vaccine. The sequencing used CD8+ T cells sorted from PBMCs, collected 45 days after the yellow fever booster vaccination. The chain has TRBV14 and TRBJ1-1; 8 nucleotides align to TRBD1. CDR3 coding DNA: TGTGCCAGCAGCCAAGACCAAAAACAGGGGGTTCGGATGAACACTGAAGCTTTCTTT. Amino acids: CASSQDQKQGVRMNTEAFF.